These T cell receptor beta chains were read from a single sample in a study of regulatory T cells in long-lasting Graves disease. From the multiplex PCR reads, TCRdb called clonotypes with MiXCR, one entry per CDR3 protein. The table lists some 350,000 distinct CDR3 sequences, roughly 17% of them singletons. The same sample was also studied in work on T cells in Graves' hyperthyroidism and ophthalmopathy.

Sequencing used peripheral blood mononuclear cells (PBMCs), obtained at new diagnosis, from a patient treated with antithyroid drugs. The receptor source for this set is a woman in her late teens or twenties with Graves disease. CDR3s include the opening cysteine and the closing phenylalanine or tryptophan. The D gene is left open where the match is weak. Only some rows state a clone size, as once, few, many or a class for expanded clones.

d_call	v_call	clone_size	j_call	cdr3_aa	cdr3_nt
TRBD1	TRBV2	many	TRBJ1-6	CASSRQGANSPLHF	TGTGCCAGCAGTCGACAGGGGGCGAATTCACCCCTCCACTTT
-	TRBV15	-	TRBJ1-2	CATSRAIQGDGYTF	TGTGCCACCAGCAGAGCGATACAGGGTGATGGCTACACCTTC
-	TRBV30	few	TRBJ1-1	CAWSHNLETEAFF	TGTGCCTGGAGCCATAACTTGGAAACTGAAGCTTTCTTT
-	TRBV2	many	TRBJ1-1	CASSEQRRLLGTEAFF	TGTGCCAGCAGTGAGCAGAGACGCTTACTTGGCACTGAAGCTTTCTTT
TRBD1	TRBV11-2	once	TRBJ2-7	CASSGQGAGEQYF	TGTGCCAGCAGTGGACAGGGGGCTGGGGAGCAGTACTTC
-	TRBV30	many	TRBJ1-5	CAWSQEDQPQHF	TGTGCCTGGAGCCAGGAGGATCAGCCCCAGCATTTT
TRBD2	TRBV29-1	many	TRBJ2-3	CSVVSSGRITQYF	TGCAGCGTTGTATCCAGCGGGAGAATTACGCAGTATTTT
-	TRBV11-2	-	TRBJ2-3	CAISPGPTDTQYF	TGTGCCATCAGCCCCGGACCCACAGATACGCAGTATTTT
-	TRBV30	many	TRBJ2-7	CAWSVQYYEQYF	TGTGCCTGGAGTGTACAGTACTACGAGCAGTACTTC
TRBD2	TRBV5-1	once	TRBJ2-5	CASSISGGAGETQYF	TGCGCCAGCAGCATTAGCGGGGGGGCCGGAGAGACCCAGTACTTC
-	TRBV11-2	many	TRBJ2-1	CASSLTGVGINEQFF	TGTGCCAGCAGCTTAACGGGGGTTGGAATCAATGAGCAGTTCTTC
-	TRBV18	many	TRBJ1-5	CASSPSGIGQPQHF	TGTGCCAGCTCACCTTCGGGAATCGGTCAGCCCCAGCATTTT
-	TRBV28	many	TRBJ2-2	CASSPQITGELFF	TGTGCCAGCTCCCCTCAGATCACCGGGGAGCTGTTTTTT
TRBD1	TRBV7-3	many	TRBJ1-1	CASSPGTGGMNTEAFF	TGTGCCAGCAGCCCCGGGACAGGGGGCATGAACACTGAAGCTTTCTTT
-	TRBV6-1	-	TRBJ2-3	CASRHGGTDTQYF	TGTGCCAGCAGACACGGGGGCACAGATACGCAGTATTTT
TRBD1	TRBV7-2	few	TRBJ1-1	CASSGRTGGDNTEAFF	TGTGCCAGCAGCGGAAGGACAGGGGGGGATAACACTGAAGCTTTCTTT
-	TRBV24-1	many	TRBJ1-5	CATSDTSLGKGSQPQHF	TGTGCCACCAGTGATACGTCATTGGGGAAGGGGAGTCAGCCCCAGCATTTT
-	TRBV18	many	TRBJ2-5	CASSPGDRTQETQYF	TGTGCCAGCTCACCGGGCGACAGAACCCAAGAGACCCAGTACTTC
TRBD1	TRBV6-2/TRBV6-3	many	TRBJ2-2	CASSSRGLGTGELFF	TGTGCCAGCAGTTCCAGGGGGTTGGGCACCGGGGAGCTGTTTTTT
-	TRBV7-2	many	TRBJ2-1	CASSPERWGHLNNEQFF	TGTGCCAGCAGCCCCGAACGGTGGGGACACCTAAACAATGAGCAGTTCTTC
-	TRBV30	many	TRBJ2-7	CAWSETGPTYEQYF	TGTGCCTGGAGCGAGACAGGTCCTACCTACGAGCAGTACTTC
-	TRBV20-1	many	TRBJ2-1	CSANSLKDYNEQFF	TGCAGTGCCAACAGCCTTAAGGACTACAATGAGCAGTTCTTC
-	TRBV11-3	-	TRBJ1-5	CASSRTRGSLNQPQHF	TGTGCCAGCAGCCGCACCCGGGGCAGCCTCAATCAGCCCCAGCATTTT
-	TRBV28	many	TRBJ1-1	CASGWGMNTEAFF	TGTGCCTCCGGGTGGGGGATGAACACTGAAGCTTTCTTT
-	TRBV10-3	few	TRBJ1-1	CAISDYDRRNTEAFF	TGTGCCATCAGTGATTACGACAGGAGAAACACTGAAGCTTTCTTT
-	TRBV5-1	many	TRBJ1-1	CASSLKQGGTEAFF	TGCGCCAGCAGCTTAAAACAGGGCGGGACTGAAGCTTTCTTT
-	TRBV6-1	many	TRBJ2-7	CASSPRLGDRNYEQYF	TGTGCCAGCAGTCCCCGGTTAGGTGACAGGAACTACGAGCAGTACTTC
TRBD1	TRBV9	-	TRBJ1-2	CASSVGQGALGYTF	TGTGCCAGCAGCGTCGGACAGGGGGCGTTGGGCTACACCTTC
TRBD1	TRBV28	many	TRBJ2-7	CASIPGTENYEQYF	TGTGCCAGCATCCCCGGGACAGAAAACTACGAGCAGTACTTC
-	TRBV20-1	-	TRBJ1-1	CSAREPRDRLGAFF	TGCAGTGCTAGGGAACCTCGCGACAGACTGGGGGCTTTCTTT
-	TRBV10-3	many	TRBJ2-1	CAISGQNPSSLYNEQFF	TGTGCCATCAGTGGACAGAACCCATCGTCTTTATACAATGAGCAGTTCTTC
-	TRBV10-2	-	TRBJ1-5	CAASTGPGPQHF	TGCGCCGCCTCGACAGGCCCGGGGCCCCAGCATTTT
TRBD2	TRBV9	-	TRBJ2-3	CASSVSSGRAEDTQYF	TGTGCCAGCAGCGTCTCAAGCGGGAGGGCCGAAGATACGCAGTATTTT
-	TRBV7-8	few	TRBJ1-2	CASSHEIGASGYTF	TGTGCCAGCAGCCACGAGATAGGGGCTTCTGGCTACACCTTC
-	TRBV5-1	many	TRBJ2-1	CASSLNSLISYNEQFF	TGCGCCAGCAGCTTAAACAGCCTAATCTCCTACAATGAGCAGTTCTTC
-	TRBV19	few	TRBJ2-1	CASSIRLPPNEQFF	TGTGCCAGTAGTATAAGACTACCGCCCAATGAGCAGTTCTTC
TRBD2	TRBV28	-	TRBJ2-5	CASSISGGETQYF	TGTGCCAGCAGTATTAGCGGGGGCGAGACCCAGTACTTC
-	TRBV20-1	many	TRBJ2-3	CSASLGGGTDTQYF	TGCAGTGCTAGTCTGGGCGGGGGCACAGATACGCAGTATTTT
TRBD2	TRBV2	-	TRBJ2-3	CASSDSGVWTDTQYF	TGTGCCAGCAGTGATAGCGGGGTCTGGACAGATACGCAGTATTTT
-	TRBV12-3/TRBV12-4	many	TRBJ1-1	CASSPRQGSRSEAFF	TGTGCCAGCAGTCCAAGGCAGGGGAGCCGGTCTGAAGCTTTCTTT
-	TRBV19	few	TRBJ2-1	CASSIWDEQFF	TGTGCCAGTAGTATATGGGATGAGCAGTTCTTC
-	TRBV6-1	many	TRBJ1-5	CASSAGTDSNQPQHF	TGTGCCAGCAGTGCCGGGACCGATAGCAATCAGCCCCAGCATTTT
-	TRBV27	many	TRBJ1-1	CASSFLPVTEAFF	TGTGCCAGCAGTTTCCTTCCCGTCACTGAAGCTTTCTTT
TRBD2	TRBV5-1	many	TRBJ2-3	CASSGLVKGTDTQYF	TGCGCCAGCAGCGGACTAGTTAAAGGCACAGATACGCAGTATTTT
-	TRBV7-3	many	TRBJ2-7	CASSLKGGGEQYF	TGTGCCAGCAGTCTTAAAGGGGGGGGCGAGCAGTACTTC